This passage covers 9 T cell receptor beta chains from one sample sequenced in a study of T cell repertoires in cytomegalovirus infection (dated by TCRdb to 2018 to 2020). The data were produced on an Illumina HiSeq 1500. The raw public data were reprocessed by TCRdb itself: fastp quality trimming at Q25, MiXCR clonotype calling, in-frame beta chains only. Merged by CDR3 protein, the rows form single entries marked with the most common genes and DNA. This sample has 300,000 to 450,000 distinct CDR3 sequences in its table, and roughly 20% of those were observed once. The ten largest make up approximately 8% of the sample. Sequencing was carried out using PBMCs. The receptors here all came from a human donor in good health (CMV status not recorded). Some clones in this sample may be carry-over from other donors' samples.

Comment on this clonotype: This clone may be a read error of a much larger clone one base away. The J gene is TRBJ2-1, the V gene TRBV27; 11 bases align to TRBD1. This CDR3 has 14 residues. Per the germline V gene, CDR1 is MNHEY and CDR2 is SMNVEV (reference sequence). The CDR3 nucleotides read TGTGCCAGCGCGGACAGGGGGCGACGCAATGAGCAGTCCTTC. It codes for CASADRGRRNEQSF.

This clonotype was detected many times. The CDR3 DNA is TGTGCCAGCAGGGATTGGGTCCTAGCGGGAGGGTCAGATACGCAGTATTTT. Its protein is CASRDWVLAGGSDTQYF. V usage is TRBV12-3 or TRBV12-4 and J usage is TRBJ2-3, with 12 bases lining up with TRBD2. The CDR3 consists of 17 residues. Unmatched junction bases numbered 11, after V lost 6 bases and J lost 4 bases.

The CDR3 bases are TGTGCCAGCAGTGATGTGGGGGGCTACACTGAAGCTTTCTTT. Residues: CASSDVGGYTEAFF. The V call is TRBV6-1, the J call TRBJ1-1; possibly TRBD1 for D (6 bases). Germline CDR1 and CDR2: MNHNS and SASEGT. The CDR3 spans 14 residues. V was shortened by 3 bases and J by 3 bases, with 11 bases between the two germline ends.

This rearrangement joins TRBV3-1 to TRBJ1-6; D ambiguous. Trimming stripped 3 bases from V and 7 bases from J, with 10 bases between. In germline, CDR1 is LGHDT, CDR2 YNNKEL (reference sequence). The CDR3 contains 14 residues. CDR3 in amino acids: CASSQRQANSPLHF. CDR3 bases: TGTGCCAGCAGCCAGCGGCAAGCGAATTCACCCCTCCACTTT.

There are many counts of this clonotype. The chain combines TRBV24-1 with TRBJ1-5; a possible D gene is TRBD1 (5 bases). Germline V gives CDR1 KGHDR, CDR2 SFDVKD. V was shortened by 3 bases and J by 4 bases, with 12 bases between the two germline ends. The CDR3 runs 15 residues. CDR3 bases: TGTGCCACCAGTGATGTTGACAGACCTAATCAGCCCCAGCATTTT. It encodes CATSDVDRPNQPQHF.

This clonotype came up a few times. The chain has TRBV2 and TRBJ2-3; D possibly corresponds to TRBD2 (7 bases). Germline V gene lookup returns CDR1 SNHLY and CDR2 FYNNEI. Trimming pared 2 bases from V and 4 bases from J, leaving 13 bases between. The CDR3 contains 15 residues. The CDR3 bases are TGTGCCAGCAGTGAAATCGGGGGGCGTGCAGATACGCAGTATTTT. Translating gives CASSEIGGRADTQYF.

This clonotype has a handful of counts. The chain links TRBV12-3 or TRBV12-4 to TRBJ1-5, with D possibly TRBD1 on 6 matching bases. Trimming cost V 2 bases and J 0 bases, with 14 bases left between them. The CDR3 extends over 17 amino acids. CDR3 sequence: CASSLSTGSNSNQPQHF. The CDR3 DNA reads as TGTGCCAGCAGTTTAAGTACAGGGAGCAATAGCAATCAGCCCCAGCATTTT.

This clonotype showed up many times. CDR3: CASSSGQPWEQYF. Written as DNA, the CDR3 is TGTGCCAGCAGCTCCGGACAGCCTTGGGAGCAGTACTTC. This rearrangement joins TRBV7-9 to TRBJ2-7; D possibly corresponds to TRBD1 (6 bases). Looked up from germline, CDR1 is SEHNR and CDR2 is FQNEAQ (reference sequence). Between the trimmed V and J ends, which lost 4 bases and 7 bases, there was a span of 14 bases. This CDR3 region has 13 residues.

The V gene is TRBV7-9, the J gene TRBJ2-7; 10 bases agree with TRBD1. V was clipped by 8 bases and J by 3 bases; unmatched bases: 4. The germline gives CDR1 SEHNR, CDR2 FQNEAQ (reference sequence). The CDR3 extends over 13 amino acids. DNA for the CDR3: TGTGCCAGCCCCCGGGACAGGGGCTACGAGCAGTACTTC. It specifies CASPRDRGYEQYF.